The 18 T cell receptor beta chains listed next were all sequenced from one sample in a study of OX40 agonist ivuxolimab in advanced cancers. Libraries were prepared by immunoSEQ multiplex PCR; TCRdb keeps only in-frame clonotypes and omits some of them. The sample shows tens of thousands of clones, about nine tenths of them seen only once. Material: CD4+ or CD8+ T cells sorted from blood, obtained in a trial of the OX40 agonist ivuxolimab. The source is an adult with an advanced solid tumor such as melanoma, head and neck, liver or kidney cancer.

The sample holds one count of this clone. The gene calls are TRBV2 and TRBJ2-7; 7 nucleotides line up with TRBD1. CDR1 SNHLY and CDR2 FYNNEI come from the germline V gene. The CDR3 runs 14 residues. With 5 bases clipped from V and 6 bases from J, the junction kept 10 bases outside the gene matches. The CDR3 DNA reads TGTGCCAGCAGTAAGGACAGGAATGATCGCGAGCAGTACTTC. Residues: CASSKDRNDREQYF. The whole variable domain, filled in from reference TRBV2 and TRBJ2-7, reads EPEVTQTPSHQVTQMGQEVILRCVPISNHLYFYWYRQILGQKVEFLVSFYNNEISEKSEIFDDQFSVERPDGSNFTLKIRSTKLEDSAMYFCASSKDRNDREQYFGPGTRLTVT.

This chain links TRBV5-1 with TRBJ2-7, with no clear D. Germline CDR1 reads SGHRS; CDR2 reads YFSETQ. The CDR3 consists of 15 residues. Trimming removed 4 bases from V and 4 bases from J, with 18 bases in between. For the CDR3, the DNA is TGCGCCAGCAGCACCCGGGTGGGCCAGGAGTACGAGCAGTACTTC. Translation gives CASSTRVGQEYEQYF. The whole variable domain, remainder taken from reference TRBV5-1 and TRBJ2-7, is KAGVTQTPRYLIKTRGQQVTLSCSPISGHRSVSWYQQTPGQGLQFLFEYFSETQRNKGNFPGRFSGRQFSNSRSEMNVSTLELGDSALYLCASSTRVGQEYEQYFGPGTRLTVT.

This sequence joins TRBV14 and TRBJ2-7; TRBD2 agrees at 10 bases. There are 17 residues in the CDR3. V lost 1 base and J lost 2; bases outside the gene matches: 8. Germline loops: CDR1 SGHDN, CDR2 FVKESK. CDR3 sequence reads: CASSQVGSLAGAYEQYF. CDR3 in DNA: TGTGCCAGCAGCCAAGTCGGGTCTCTAGCGGGGGCCTACGAGCAGTACTTC. Based on the CDR3 plus reference TRBV14 and TRBJ2-7, the full variable domain is EAGVTQFPSHSVIEKGQTVTLRCDPISGHDNLYWYRRVMGKEIKFLLHFVKESKQDESGMPNNRFLAERTGGTYSTLKVQPAELEDSGVYFCASSQVGSLAGAYEQYFGPGTRLTVT.

The chain joins TRBV5-1 to TRBJ2-7; tentatively, D is TRBD1 (6 bases). The CDR3 totals 15 residues. CDR1 is SGHRS, CDR2 YFSETQ, per germline. The V and J ends lost 5 bases and 7 bases respectively, with 22 bases between them. CDR3 DNA sequence: TGCGCCAGCAGTCGGGCCGGGACACCGCTGGATGAGCAGTACTTC. Translated, it gives CASSRAGTPLDEQYF.

This CDR3 reads CASSLGGASYEQYF. In DNA, the CDR3 is TGTGCCAGCAGCTTGGGTGGGGCGAGCTACGAGCAGTACTTC. V and J are TRBV5-4 and TRBJ2-7, with D possibly being TRBD1 (5 bases). CDR1 SGHNT and CDR2 YYREEE come from the germline V gene (reference sequence). The CDR3 covers 14 residues. V gave up 0 bases and J gave up 3 bases, with 10 bases separating them.

This sequence joins TRBV30 and TRBJ2-7; possibly TRBD2 for D (6 bases). The length of the CDR3 is 13 residues. Deletions cut 3 bases from V and 5 bases from J, with 14 bases between. Germline V gene lookup returns CDR1 GTSNPN and CDR2 SVGIG (reference sequence). This chain's CDR3 is CAWSPGLKDEQYF. The DNA for the CDR3 is TGTGCCTGGAGCCCGGGACTTAAAGACGAGCAGTACTTC.

The gene calls are TRBV15 and TRBJ2-3; no firm D call. Germline V lookup: CDR1 LNHNV, CDR2 YYDKDF (reference sequence). V was cut by 4 bases and J by 1 base, with 3 bases left in between. This CDR3 comprises 12 residues. This CDR3 is CATSTRTDTQYF. The CDR3 coding sequence is TGTGCCACCAGCACCCGCACAGATACGCAGTATTTT.

The rearrangement links TRBV7-9 to TRBJ2-1; the D is unclear. Trimming took 7 bases from V and 9 from J, leaving 13 bases between them. There are 12 residues in the CDR3. Germline V gene sequence: CDR1 SEHNR, CDR2 FQNEAQ (reference sequence). The CDR3 sequence is CASTPPLGEQFF. The CDR3 DNA is TGTGCCAGCACCCCTCCGCTCGGTGAGCAGTTCTTC.

The chain combines TRBV9 with TRBJ2-7; weak D call: TRBD2 (6 bases). Trimming cost V 0 bases and J 0 bases, with 13 bases left between them. This CDR3 spans 16 amino acids. CDR1 and CDR2 from the germline V gene are SGDLS and YYNGEE. The CDR3 reads CASSVGASESSYEQYF. The CDR3 DNA sequence: TGTGCCAGCAGCGTAGGAGCTAGCGAGAGCTCCTACGAGCAGTACTTC.

The V call is TRBV30, the J call TRBJ2-1; 10 bases match TRBD2. The CDR3 is 15 amino acids. Germline V CDR1 and CDR2: GTSNPN, SVGIG (reference sequence). Trimming removed 7 bases from V and 5 bases from J; junction bases left unmatched: 11. Written as DNA, the CDR3 is TGTGCCTCCCCTTTGGGTAGCGGGGGGCACAATGAGCAGTTCTTC. The encoded protein is CASPLGSGGHNEQFF.

CDR3 in amino acids: CASSLGQANTEAFF. The CDR3 nucleotides are TGTGCCAGCAGCCTCGGACAAGCGAACACTGAAGCTTTCTTT. The chain couples TRBV4-2 to TRBJ1-1, with D possibly being TRBD1 (5 bases). The CDR3 contains 14 residues. Germline V gene data show CDR1 as LGHNA and CDR2 as YNFKEQ. The germline V and J ends were trimmed by 4 bases and 1 base, with 10 bases remaining between them.

The gene calls are TRBV19 and TRBJ2-3; D tentatively reads TRBD1 or TRBD2 (5 bases each). From germline, CDR1 is LNHDA and CDR2 SQIVND (reference sequence). Deletions cut 5 bases from V and 2 bases from J, with 14 bases between. The CDR3 is made up of 15 amino acids. In DNA, the CDR3 is TGTGCCAGTAGTCCGGGACCGTCCTACACAGATACGCAGTATTTT. As protein: CASSPGPSYTDTQYF.

The chain links TRBV18 to TRBJ1-1; possibly TRBD1 for D (6 bases). Germline assignment: CDR1 KGHSH and CDR2 LQKENI. The CDR3 contains 15 residues. Trimming took 6 bases from V and 1 from J, leaving 15 bases between them. CDR3 nucleotides: TGTGCCAGCTCCTTACGAGGACAGCAGAACACTGAAGCTTTCTTT. It is translated as CASSLRGQQNTEAFF.

The rearrangement links TRBV27 to TRBJ1-4; no clear D gene. CDR3 length: 18 amino acids. The germline V and J ends were trimmed by 1 base and 0 bases, with 15 bases remaining between them. The germline CDR1 and CDR2 sequences are MNHEY and SMNVEV (reference sequence). CDR3 bases: TGTGCCAGCAGTTTATTTTCCCCGCGGATCGCAACTAATGAAAAACTGTTTTTT. Protein product: CASSLFSPRIATNEKLFF.

V usage is TRBV5-1 and J usage is TRBJ1-1, with no clear D. V was clipped by 3 bases and J by 1 base, with 10 bases between them. Per the germline V gene, CDR1 is SGHRS and CDR2 is YFSETQ. This CDR3 contains 14 residues. In DNA form, the CDR3 reads TGCGCCAGCAGCTATCAAGCGGGGAACACTGAAGCTTTCTTT. Its protein is CASSYQAGNTEAFF.

The chain joins TRBV2 to TRBJ2-5, with D perhaps TRBD1 (6 bases). The CDR3 has 14 residues. Germline CDR1 and CDR2: SNHLY and FYNNEI. Trimming left V 6 bases short and J 4 bases short, with 15 bases between. The CDR3 DNA sequence: TGTGCCAGCAGAACTCAGGGGATTGTAGAGACCCAGTACTTC. Translation gives CASRTQGIVETQYF.

The V and J genes are TRBV29-1 and TRBJ2-1, with 7 bases lining up with TRBD2. The CDR3 runs to 14 residues. The ends lost 6 bases at V and 6 bases at J; junction bases unmatched: 11. Per germline, CDR1 SQVTM and CDR2 ANQGSEA. The CDR3 loop reads CSVVVGGGPNEQFF. Written as DNA, the CDR3 is TGCAGCGTCGTGGTTGGGGGAGGGCCCAATGAGCAGTTCTTC.

J is TRBJ2-3 and V is TRBV5-6; D perhaps matches TRBD2 (6 bases). The CDR3 runs to 14 residues. The V end was cut by 3 bases, the J end by 4 bases, with 12 bases between. The V gene's germline CDR1 is SGHDT and CDR2 YYEEEE. The CDR3 protein is CASSSGGLSDTQYF. CDR3 nucleotides: TGTGCCAGCAGCTCCGGGGGTTTGTCAGATACGCAGTATTTT.